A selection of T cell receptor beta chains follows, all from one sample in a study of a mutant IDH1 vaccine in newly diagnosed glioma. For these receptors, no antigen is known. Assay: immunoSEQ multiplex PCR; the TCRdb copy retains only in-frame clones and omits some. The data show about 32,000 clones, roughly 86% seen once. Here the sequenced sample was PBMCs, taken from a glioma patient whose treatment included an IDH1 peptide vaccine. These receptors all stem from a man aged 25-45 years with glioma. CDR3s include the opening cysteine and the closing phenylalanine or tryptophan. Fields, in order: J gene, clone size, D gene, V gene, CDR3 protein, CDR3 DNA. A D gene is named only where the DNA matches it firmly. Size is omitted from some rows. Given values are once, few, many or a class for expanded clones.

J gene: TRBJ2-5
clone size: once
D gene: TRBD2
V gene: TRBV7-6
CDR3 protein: CASSRTSGRTDRQETQYF
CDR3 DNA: TGTGCCAGCAGTCGGACTAGCGGGAGGACAGATAGGCAAGAGACCCAGTACTTC

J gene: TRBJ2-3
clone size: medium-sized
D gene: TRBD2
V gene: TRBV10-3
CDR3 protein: CAISPMGGRGTDTQYF
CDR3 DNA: TGTGCCATCAGCCCAATGGGCGGGAGGGGGACAGATACGCAGTATTTT

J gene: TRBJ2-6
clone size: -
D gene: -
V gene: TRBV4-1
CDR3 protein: CASSPRDISGANVLTF
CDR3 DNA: TGCGCCAGCAGCCCGCGGGACATATCTGGGGCCAACGTCCTGACTTTC

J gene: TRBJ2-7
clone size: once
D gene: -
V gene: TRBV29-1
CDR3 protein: CSATKGGGYEQYF
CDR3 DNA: TGCAGCGCCACGAAGGGTGGGGGCTACGAGCAGTACTTC

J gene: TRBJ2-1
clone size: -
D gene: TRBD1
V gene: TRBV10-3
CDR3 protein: CAISGKQGALDNEQFF
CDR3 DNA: TGTGCCATCAGTGGTAAACAGGGGGCTCTTGACAATGAGCAGTTCTTC

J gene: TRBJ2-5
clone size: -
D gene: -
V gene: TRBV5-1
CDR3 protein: CASSPGPEETQYF
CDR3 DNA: TGCGCCAGCAGTCCCGGACCCGAAGAGACCCAGTACTTC

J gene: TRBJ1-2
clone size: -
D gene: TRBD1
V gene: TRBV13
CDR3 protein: CASSSGQGLDYGYTF
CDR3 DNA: TGTGCCAGCAGCTCTGGACAGGGTCTGGACTATGGCTACACCTTC

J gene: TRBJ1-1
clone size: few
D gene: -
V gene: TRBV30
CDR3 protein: CAWSIHLNTEAFF
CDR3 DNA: TGTGCCTGGAGTATCCACCTGAACACTGAAGCTTTCTTT

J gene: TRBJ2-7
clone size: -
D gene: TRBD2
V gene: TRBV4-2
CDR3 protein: CASSQEGGDGSRYEQYF
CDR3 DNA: TGTGCCAGCAGCCAAGAGGGGGGGGACGGGAGCCGCTACGAGCAGTACTTC

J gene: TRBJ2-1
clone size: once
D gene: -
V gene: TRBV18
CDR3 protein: CASSHLPSASDSYNEQFF
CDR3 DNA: TGTGCCAGCTCACACCTACCGTCGGCTAGCGATTCCTACAATGAGCAGTTCTTC